These T cell receptor beta chains were read from a single sample in a study of human T cells and chemical hapten exposure. TCRdb recomputed calls from the RACE reads with MiXCR, one row per CDR3 protein. Here the sample spans about 80,000 distinct CDR3 sequences, 14% being singletons. The sample consisted of whole blood, taken in connection with sensitization to the hapten diphenylcyclopropenone (DPC). These receptor sequences come from a woman aged 45-65 years with alopecia areata. Some clones in this sample may be carry-over from other donors' samples. Each CDR3 is given with its conserved first and last residue. The D gene is left open where the match is weak. Size is omitted from some rows. Given values are once, few, many or a class for expanded clones.

d_call	clone_size	v_call	j_call	cdr3_aa	cdr3_nt
TRBD1	many	TRBV5-5	TRBJ1-2	CASSPHQGGSYGYTF	TGTGCCAGCAGCCCCCACCAGGGGGGTAGCTATGGCTACACCTTC
TRBD1	-	TRBV6-5	TRBJ2-2	CASRNRGDAGELFF	TGTGCCAGCAGGAACAGGGGAGACGCCGGGGAGCTGTTTTTT
TRBD1	-	TRBV29-1	TRBJ2-3	CSVDDRGVTDTQYF	TGCAGCGTCGATGACAGGGGGGTGACAGATACGCAGTATTTT
TRBD1	-	TRBV7-2	TRBJ1-1	CASSSQGQGNTEAFF	TGTGCCAGCAGCTCCCAGGGACAGGGGAACACTGAAGCTTTCTTT
TRBD2	few	TRBV7-9	TRBJ2-1	CASSGGTSGPPWNEQFF	TGTGCCAGCAGCGGGGGGACTAGCGGGCCCCCGTGGAATGAGCAGTTCTTC
-	many	TRBV2	TRBJ1-1	CASGPLGGSNEAFF	TGTGCCAGCGGGCCCTTGGGCGGGTCCAATGAAGCTTTCTTT
TRBD2	few	TRBV12-3/TRBV12-4	TRBJ2-2	CASRELAGDTGELFF	TGTGCCAGCAGGGAACTAGCGGGAGACACCGGGGAGCTGTTTTTT
TRBD1	-	TRBV7-9	TRBJ2-6	CASSQTPGQNSGANVLTF	TGTGCCAGCAGCCAAACACCGGGACAGAACTCTGGGGCCAACGTCCTGACTTTC
-	few	TRBV10-1	TRBJ2-7	CASSESTRGYEQYF	TGCGCCAGCAGTGAGTCGACCAGGGGCTACGAGCAGTACTTC
-	-	TRBV7-9	TRBJ1-1	CASSLTGTRNTEAFF	TGTGCCAGCAGCTTAACAGGTACAAGGAACACTGAAGCTTTCTTT
-	few	TRBV20-1	TRBJ2-1	CSGIRQINNEQFF	TGCAGTGGGATTCGGCAGATAAACAATGAGCAGTTCTTC
TRBD1	-	TRBV7-9	TRBJ2-5	CASSSTGVRETQYF	TGTGCCAGCAGCTCTACAGGGGTGAGAGAGACCCAGTACTTC
-	-	TRBV18	TRBJ1-4	CASSPEGWGKLFF	TGTGCCAGCTCACCAGAGGGGTGGGGAAAACTGTTTTTT
-	-	TRBV10-3	TRBJ2-1	CAISLSNEQFF	TGTGCCATCAGTTTATCCAATGAGCAGTTCTTC
-	-	TRBV27	TRBJ2-2	CASSLAGGELFF	TGTGCCAGCAGTTTAGCAGGCGGGGAGCTGTTTTTT
-	-	TRBV7-8	TRBJ2-5	CASSHDGGLKTQYF	TGTGCCAGCAGCCACGATGGGGGGTTGAAGACCCAGTACTTC
-	-	TRBV7-2	TRBJ2-6	CASSLVSTGVSGANVLTF	TGTGCCAGCAGCTTAGTTTCAACAGGAGTCTCTGGGGCCAACGTCCTGACTTTC
TRBD2	-	TRBV3-1	TRBJ2-7	CASSQDRTSGYEQYF	TGTGCCAGCAGCCAAGATAGGACTAGCGGCTACGAGCAGTACTTC
-	few	TRBV9	TRBJ2-5	CASSVGLNQETQYF	TGTGCCAGCAGCGTAGGTCTTAACCAAGAGACCCAGTACTTC
TRBD2	-	TRBV6-1	TRBJ2-1	CASSMRTSAEQFF	TGTGCCAGCAGTATGAGGACTAGCGCTGAGCAGTTCTTC
-	few	TRBV6-1	TRBJ1-1	CASSPTGTTEAFF	TGTGCCAGCAGTCCAACAGGGACCACTGAAGCTTTCTTT
TRBD1	-	TRBV29-1	TRBJ2-5	CSVGQGVETQYF	TGCAGCGTTGGGCAGGGGGTAGAGACCCAGTACTTC
-	-	TRBV20-1	TRBJ1-1	CSARDPISLGAFF	TGCAGTGCTAGAGACCCGATCAGCCTAGGAGCTTTCTTT
-	many	TRBV28	TRBJ2-5	CASSPEGGTQETQYF	TGTGCCAGCAGTCCCGAAGGAGGGACCCAAGAGACCCAGTACTTC
TRBD1	many	TRBV7-2	TRBJ2-1	CASSEGTGGRNEQFF	TGTGCCAGCAGCGAAGGGACAGGGGGCAGGAATGAGCAGTTCTTC
-	-	TRBV27	TRBJ2-7	CASSLPRLAANPGTYEQYF	TGTGCCAGCAGTTTACCGCGATTAGCGGCCAACCCCGGGACCTACGAGCAGTACTTC